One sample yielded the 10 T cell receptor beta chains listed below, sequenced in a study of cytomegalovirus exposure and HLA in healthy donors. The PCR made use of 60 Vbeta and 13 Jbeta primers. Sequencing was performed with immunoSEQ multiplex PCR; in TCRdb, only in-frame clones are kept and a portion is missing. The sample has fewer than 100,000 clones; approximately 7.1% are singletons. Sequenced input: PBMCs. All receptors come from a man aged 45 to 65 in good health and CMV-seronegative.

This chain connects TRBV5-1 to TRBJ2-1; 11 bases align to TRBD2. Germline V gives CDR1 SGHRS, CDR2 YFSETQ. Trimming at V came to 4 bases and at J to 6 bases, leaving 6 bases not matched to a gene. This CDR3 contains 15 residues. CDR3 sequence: CASSTGTSGSNEQFF. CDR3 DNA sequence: TGCGCCAGCAGCACTGGGACTAGCGGCAGCAATGAGCAGTTCTTC.

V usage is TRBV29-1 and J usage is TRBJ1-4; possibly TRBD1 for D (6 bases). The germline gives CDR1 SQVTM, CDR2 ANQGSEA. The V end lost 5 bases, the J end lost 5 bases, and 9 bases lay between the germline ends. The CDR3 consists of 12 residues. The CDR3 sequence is CSVTTGNEKLFF. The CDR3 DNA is TGCAGCGTTACAACAGGGAATGAAAAACTGTTTTTT.

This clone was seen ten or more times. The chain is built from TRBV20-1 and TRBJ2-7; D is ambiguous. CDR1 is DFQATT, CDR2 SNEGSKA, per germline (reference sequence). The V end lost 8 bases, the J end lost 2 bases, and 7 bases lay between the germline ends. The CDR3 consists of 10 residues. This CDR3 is CSLNPYEQYF. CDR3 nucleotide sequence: TGCAGTTTAAATCCCTACGAGCAGTACTTC.

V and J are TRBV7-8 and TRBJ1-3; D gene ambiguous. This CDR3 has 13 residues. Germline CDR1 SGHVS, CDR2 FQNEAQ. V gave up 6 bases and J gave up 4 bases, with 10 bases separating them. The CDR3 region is CASSLLLGNTIYF. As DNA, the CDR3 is TGTGCCAGCAGTTTATTATTGGGAAACACCATATATTTT.

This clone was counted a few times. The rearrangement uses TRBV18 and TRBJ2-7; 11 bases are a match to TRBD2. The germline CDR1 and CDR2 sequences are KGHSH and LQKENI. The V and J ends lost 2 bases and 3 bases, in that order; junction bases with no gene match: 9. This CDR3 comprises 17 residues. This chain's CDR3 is CASSPIGLAGGSYEQYF. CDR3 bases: TGTGCCAGCTCACCAATTGGGCTAGCGGGGGGCAGCTACGAGCAGTACTTC.

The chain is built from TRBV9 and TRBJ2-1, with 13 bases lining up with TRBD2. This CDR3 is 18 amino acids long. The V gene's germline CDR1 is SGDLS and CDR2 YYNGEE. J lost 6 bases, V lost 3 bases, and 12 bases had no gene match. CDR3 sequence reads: CASSAPPTSGGAVNEQFF. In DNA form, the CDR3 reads TGTGCCAGCAGCGCCCCCCCAACTAGCGGGGGGGCGGTCAATGAGCAGTTCTTC.

The CDR3 loop reads CASSPDFSSNQPQHF. CDR3 bases: TGTGCCAGCTCACCGGACTTCTCTAGCAATCAGCCCCAGCATTTT. The chain recombines TRBV18 with TRBJ1-5; the D is unclear. Trimming shortened V by 3 bases and J by 0 bases, and 9 bases separated the two germline ends. Germline-derived CDR1 and CDR2 are KGHSH and LQKENI. This CDR3 region has 15 residues.

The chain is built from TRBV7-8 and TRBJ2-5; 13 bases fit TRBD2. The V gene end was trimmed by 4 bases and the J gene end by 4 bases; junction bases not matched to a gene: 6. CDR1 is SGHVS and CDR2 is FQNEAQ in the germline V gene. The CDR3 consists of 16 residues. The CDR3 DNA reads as TGTGCCAGCAGCTCACTAGCGGGGGGGCCGGGAGAGACCCAGTACTTC. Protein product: CASSSLAGGPGETQYF. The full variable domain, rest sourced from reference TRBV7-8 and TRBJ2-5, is GAGVSQSPRYKVAKRGQDVALRCDPISGHVSLFWYQQALGQGPEFLTYFQNEAQLDKSGLPSDRFFAERPEGSVSTLKIQRTQQEDSAVYLCASSSLAGGPGETQYFGPGTRLLVL.

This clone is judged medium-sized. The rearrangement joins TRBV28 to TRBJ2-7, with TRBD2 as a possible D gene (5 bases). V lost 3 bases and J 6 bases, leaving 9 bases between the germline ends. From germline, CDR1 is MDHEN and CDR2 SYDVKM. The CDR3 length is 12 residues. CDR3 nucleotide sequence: TGTGCCAGCAGTTTCTCCGCGGGCGAGCAGTACTTC. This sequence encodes CASSFSAGEQYF.

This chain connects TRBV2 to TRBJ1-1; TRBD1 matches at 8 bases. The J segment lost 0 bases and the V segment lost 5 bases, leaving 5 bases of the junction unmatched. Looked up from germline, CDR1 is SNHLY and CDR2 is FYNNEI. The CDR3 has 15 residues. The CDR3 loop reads CASSSGTGMNTEAFF. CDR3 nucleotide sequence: TGTGCCAGCAGTTCCGGGACAGGTATGAACACTGAAGCTTTCTTT.